The 12 T cell receptor beta chains in this list originate from one sample, sequenced in a study of blood T cell repertoires in COVID-19. TCRdb's table, derived via immunoSEQ multiplex PCR, lists solely in-frame clones and lacks some. The sample has 300,000 to 400,000 clones, 87% seen once. The sequenced material came from peripheral blood. These receptors were collected from a woman aged 45-60 years with COVID-19, enrolled during active disease.

This clone appeared a few times. The rearrangement links TRBV30 to TRBJ1-2; D not certain. V gave up 1 base and J gave up 11 bases, with 11 bases separating them. The length of the CDR3 is 11 residues. Germline loops: CDR1 GTSNPN, CDR2 SVGIG (reference sequence). The CDR3 loop reads CAWSEGVGYTF. The CDR3 nucleotides are TGTGCCTGGAGTGAAGGAGTCGGATACACCTTC. Full variable domain (missing parts from reference TRBV30 and TRBJ1-2): SQTIHQWPATLVQPVGSPLSLECTVEGTSNPNLYWYRQAAGRGLQLLFYSVGIGQISSEVPQNLSASRPQDRQFILSSKKLLLSDSGFYLCAWSEGVGYTFGSGTRLTVV.

This chain links TRBV4-1 with TRBJ1-2; D uncertain. The germline V gene encodes CDR1 MGHRA and CDR2 YSYEKL. Between the trimmed V and J ends, which lost 1 base and 4 bases, there was a span of 13 bases. The CDR3 extends over 15 amino acids. The CDR3 loop is CASSQVVPGGYGYTF. The CDR3 DNA sequence: TGCGCCAGCAGCCAAGTTGTCCCTGGAGGCTATGGCTACACCTTC.

The genes are TRBV5-1 and TRBJ1-1; the D gene is possibly TRBD1 (5 bases). Trimming stripped 1 base from V and 4 bases from J, with 11 bases between. This CDR3 is built from 14 residues. The germline V gene encodes CDR1 SGHRS and CDR2 YFSETQ. DNA of the CDR3: TGCGCCAGCAGCTTGTCTGGGGGGTTCACTGAAGCTTTCTTT. Protein product: CASSLSGGFTEAFF. Supplemented by reference TRBV5-1 and TRBJ1-1, the full variable domain reads KAGVTQTPRYLIKTRGQQVTLSCSPISGHRSVSWYQQTPGQGLQFLFEYFSETQRNKGNFPGRFSGRQFSNSRSEMNVSTLELGDSALYLCASSLSGGFTEAFFGQGTRLTVV.

V is TRBV6-2 or TRBV6-3 and J is TRBJ2-3; tentative D call: TRBD1 (5 bases). With 6 bases removed from V and 2 bases from J, the gap between germline ends came to 15 bases. CDR3 length: 15 residues. Germline CDR1 and CDR2: MNHEY and SVGEGT. CDR3 bases: TGTGCCAGCAGCCGGCAGGGCCCTCCCACAGATACGCAGTATTTT. It specifies CASSRQGPPTDTQYF.

The chain is built from TRBV7-9 and TRBJ1-1; 9 bases map to TRBD1. CDR1 SEHNR and CDR2 FQNEAQ come from the germline V gene (reference sequence). The CDR3 runs 15 residues. V lost 5 bases, J lost 7 bases, and 11 bases stayed unmatched. CDR3 DNA: TGTGCCAGCAGCCCCACCGGGACAGGGCAAATTGAAGCTTTCTTT. Protein product: CASSPTGTGQIEAFF.

DNA for the CDR3: TGCGCCAGCAGCCAAGGTAGACAGGCCATTGGGGAGCAGTACTTC. This sequence encodes CASSQGRQAIGEQYF. V gene TRBV4-1 combines with J gene TRBJ2-7; D might be TRBD1 (6 bases). The CDR3 has 15 amino acids. Germline V gives CDR1 MGHRA, CDR2 YSYEKL. V was trimmed by 1 base and J by 7 bases, leaving 17 bases between them.

V and J are TRBV19 and TRBJ2-4, with TRBD2 identical over 11 bases. The V segment lost 6 bases and the J segment 6 bases; nucleotides outside the gene matches: 4. Germline V lookup: CDR1 LNHDA, CDR2 SQIVND (reference sequence). The CDR3 is 14 amino acids. This CDR3 reads CASSVAGGINIQYF. CDR3 DNA sequence: TGTGCCAGTAGCGTAGCGGGAGGGATAAACATTCAGTACTTC.

The chain couples TRBV7-2 to TRBJ2-7; TRBD2 matches 12 bases. CDR1 SGHTA and CDR2 FQGNSA come from the germline V gene. The V segment lost 1 base and the J segment 2 bases; nucleotides outside the gene matches: 6. The CDR3 runs to 17 residues. For the CDR3, the DNA is TGTGCCAGCAGCTTAGGTTACGCTAGCGGGAGGGCCTACGAGCAGTACTTC. It yields the protein CASSLGYASGRAYEQYF.

The chain is built from TRBV7-9 and TRBJ2-2; 8 positions match TRBD2. The CDR3 is 17 amino acids. Germline CDR1 is SEHNR and CDR2 is FQNEAQ (reference sequence). Trimming took 1 base from V and 4 from J; bases not matched to a gene: 8. CDR3 in amino acids: CASSLGLAGPFTGELFF. CDR3 in DNA: TGTGCCAGCAGCTTAGGCTTAGCGGGACCTTTCACCGGGGAGCTGTTTTTT.

This clone was found once. V and J are TRBV7-3 and TRBJ1-5, with 7 bases matching TRBD1. Per the germline V gene, CDR1 is SGHTA and CDR2 is FQGTGA. The CDR3 runs 18 residues. V gave up 5 bases and J gave up 0 bases; unmatched junction bases: 13. The CDR3 DNA reads TGTGCCAGCAGCCAAACAGGGGTCCCATTTTATAGCAATCAGCCCCAGCATTTT. This gives the protein CASSQTGVPFYSNQPQHF.

V is TRBV3-1 (or the pseudogene TRBV3-2) and J is TRBJ2-3, with 7 bases fitting TRBD2. After removal of 0 bases from V and 7 bases from J, the junction contained 10 bases not matched to a gene. Germline V lookup: CDR1 LGHDT, CDR2 YNNKEL (reference sequence). There are 16 residues in the CDR3. Written as DNA, the CDR3 is TGTGCCAGCAGCCAAGATCTGACGGGAGCGGGGAATACGCAGTATTTT. This translates into CASSQDLTGAGNTQYF.

The CDR3 nucleotides read TGTGCCTGGAGCCGGGACAGGCCAGCCCTCCACTTT. Its translation is CAWSRDRPALHF. The genes are TRBV30 and TRBJ1-6; TRBD1 matches 8 bases. V shed 3 bases, J shed 14 bases, and the junction held 6 bases outside the gene matches. The CDR3 spans 12 residues. Germline CDR1 reads GTSNPN; CDR2 reads SVGIG (reference sequence).